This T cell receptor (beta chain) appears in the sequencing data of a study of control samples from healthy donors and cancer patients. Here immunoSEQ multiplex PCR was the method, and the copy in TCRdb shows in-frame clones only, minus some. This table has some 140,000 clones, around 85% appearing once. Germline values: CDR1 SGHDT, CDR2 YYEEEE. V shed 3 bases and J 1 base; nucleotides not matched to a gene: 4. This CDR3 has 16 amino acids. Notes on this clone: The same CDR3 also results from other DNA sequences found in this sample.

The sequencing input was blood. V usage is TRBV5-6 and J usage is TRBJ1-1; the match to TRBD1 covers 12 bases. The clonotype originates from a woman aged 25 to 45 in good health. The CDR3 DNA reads TGTGCCAGCAGCTGGGGGACAGGGGGCCCGAACACTGAAGCTTTCTTT. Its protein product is CASSWGTGGPNTEAFF.